Each of the 14 T cell receptor beta chains below was sequenced from the same sample in a study of blood T cell repertoires in COVID-19. TCRdb keeps only in-frame clones here, not all; method: immunoSEQ multiplex PCR. In the table there are around 190,000 clones, around 76% of which are singletons. The material sequenced was PBMCs or T cells enriched from blood (not recorded which). These TCRs come from a woman between 50 and 59 years old with acute COVID-19.

This clone turned up a few times. The chain joins TRBV5-4 to TRBJ1-3, with D unclear. Germline V gene data show CDR1 as SGHNT and CDR2 as YYREEE (reference sequence). The germline V and J ends were trimmed by 1 base and 0 bases, with 8 bases remaining between them. The length of the CDR3 is 15 residues. CDR3 nucleotides: TGTGCCAGCAGCTTGCAGTACAACTCTGGAAACACCATATATTTT. Its translation: CASSLQYNSGNTIYF.

This chain links TRBV2 with TRBJ2-1, with D perhaps TRBD2 (6 bases). The CDR3 totals 11 residues. The germline CDR1 and CDR2 sequences are SNHLY and FYNNEI. V dropped 9 bases and J dropped 7 bases, with 10 bases sitting between them. CDR3 nucleotide sequence: TGTGCCAGAGACCGGGAGAATGAGCAGTTCTTC. Its translation is CARDRENEQFF.

V and J are TRBV6-5 and TRBJ1-3; 7 bases map to TRBD1. The CDR3 has 15 amino acids. Germline CDR1 is MNHEY and CDR2 is SVGAGI. V shed 8 bases, J shed 4 bases, and the junction held 11 bases outside the gene matches. The CDR3, as DNA: TGTGCCAGCGCAAGAGCAGGGGGTCAAGGAAACACCATATATTTT. Translation: CASARAGGQGNTIYF.

The chain is built from TRBV2 and TRBJ2-5, with D perhaps TRBD2 (5 bases). CDR1 is SNHLY and CDR2 is FYNNEI in the germline V gene. The CDR3 loop spans 15 amino acids. The ends were cut back, 2 bases at V and 1 base at J, with 11 bases in the middle. The DNA for the CDR3 is TGTGCCAGCAGTGAATTTTGGCGGGTCCAAGAGACCCAGTACTTC. Translation: CASSEFWRVQETQYF.

This chain links TRBV19 with TRBJ1-4, with 9 bases fitting TRBD1. The CDR3 runs 16 residues. Germline CDR1 LNHDA, CDR2 SQIVND (reference sequence). The ends lost 3 bases at V and 1 base at J; junction bases unmatched: 3. The DNA for the CDR3 is TGTGCCAGTAGTATGGACAGGGGTGTAACTAATGAAAAACTGTTTTTT. Residues: CASSMDRGVTNEKLFF.

The chain is built from TRBV24-1 and TRBJ1-2; 9 positions match TRBD1. The CDR3 has 14 residues. The germline gives CDR1 KGHDR, CDR2 SFDVKD. Trimming took 5 bases from V and 9 from J; bases not matched to a gene: 9. The CDR3: CATSAGTGFPSYTF. CDR3 bases: TGTGCCACCAGTGCCGGGACAGGGTTCCCAAGCTACACCTTC.

The V and J genes are TRBV28 and TRBJ1-5, with D possibly TRBD1 on 5 matching bases. This CDR3 is built from 20 residues. The germline CDR1 and CDR2 sequences are MDHEN and SYDVKM. The V end was cut by 7 bases, the J end by 0 bases, with 28 bases between. The CDR3 loop is CASNLFRGGSGPYSNQPQHF. CDR3 nucleotide sequence: TGTGCCAGCAACCTCTTCCGGGGGGGGTCAGGGCCCTATAGCAATCAGCCCCAGCATTTT. Filled out from reference TRBV28 and TRBJ1-5, the complete variable domain reads DVKVTQSSRYLVKRTGEKVFLECVQDMDHENMFWYRQDPGLGLRLIYFSYDVKMKEKGDIPEGYSVSREKKERFSLILESASTNQTSMYLCASNLFRGGSGPYSNQPQHFGDGTRLSIL.

This clone was seen only once. The chain joins TRBV7-6 to TRBJ2-3, with 7 bases identical to TRBD2. The CDR3 extends over 14 amino acids. Germline values: CDR1 SGHVS, CDR2 FNYEAQ. Trimming took 2 bases from V and 5 from J; bases not matched to a gene: 4. CDR3 nucleotides: TGTGCCAGCAGCTTACGGACGGGGGGAGATACGCAGTATTTT. It is translated as CASSLRTGGDTQYF. Supplemented by reference TRBV7-6 and TRBJ2-3, the full variable domain reads GAGVSQSPRYKVTKRGQDVALRCDPISGHVSLYWYRQALGQGPEFLTYFNYEAQQDKSGLPNDRFSAERPEGSISTLTIQRTEQRDSAMYRCASSLRTGGDTQYFGPGTRLTVL.

The genes are TRBV4-3 and TRBJ1-2, with 8 bases lining up with TRBD1. V shed 8 bases and J 4 bases; nucleotides not matched to a gene: 9. CDR3 length: 14 residues. The V gene's germline CDR1 is LGHNA and CDR2 YSLEER. The CDR3 coding sequence is TGCGCCAGCGGATACGGGCAGGGGGCCTATGGCTACACCTTC. Residues: CASGYGQGAYGYTF.

The chain combines TRBV14 with TRBJ2-3; TRBD2 is a possible D gene (5 bases). The CDR3 is made up of 15 amino acids. Germline assignment: CDR1 SGHDN and CDR2 FVKESK. Trimming cost V 2 bases and J 5 bases, with 14 bases left between them. CDR3 DNA sequence: TGTGCCAGCAGCCAACAGACCCTAGCCATAGATACGCAGTATTTT. Its protein is CASSQQTLAIDTQYF. The full variable domain, with the rest looked up from reference TRBV14 and TRBJ2-3, is EAGVTQFPSHSVIEKGQTVTLRCDPISGHDNLYWYRRVMGKEIKFLLHFVKESKQDESGMPNNRFLAERTGGTYSTLKVQPAELEDSGVYFCASSQQTLAIDTQYFGPGTRLTVL.

V and J are TRBV5-1 and TRBJ1-3; the match to TRBD1 covers 10 bases. The ends lost 2 bases at V and 4 bases at J; junction bases unmatched: 3. Germline CDR1 SGHRS, CDR2 YFSETQ. CDR3 size: 15 residues. CDR3 region: CASSFGQGGGNTIYF. The CDR3 DNA reads TGCGCCAGCAGCTTCGGACAGGGGGGCGGAAACACCATATATTTT.

CDR3 sequence: CASSSSHYGYTF. The DNA for the CDR3 is TGTGCCAGCAGCTCCTCCCACTATGGCTACACCTTC. This rearrangement joins TRBV11-2 to TRBJ1-2; unclear D gene. CDR3 size: 12 residues. V shed 4 bases and J shed 3 bases, with 6 bases lying between them. Germline CDR1 is SGHAT and CDR2 is FQNNGV.

With respect to this clone: The same CDR3 also results from other DNA sequences found in this sample. V usage is TRBV9 and J usage is TRBJ1-1; D is possibly TRBD1 (5 bases). V dropped 4 bases and J dropped 1 base, with 8 bases sitting between them. The CDR3 totals 13 residues. The germline CDR1 and CDR2 sequences are SGDLS and YYNGEE. In nucleotides, the CDR3 is TGTGCCAGCAGCCCCGGGGGGAACACTGAAGCTTTCTTT. It encodes CASSPGGNTEAFF.

The gene calls are TRBV20-1 and TRBJ1-2; the match to TRBD1 covers 7 bases. From germline, CDR1 is DFQATT and CDR2 SNEGSKA (reference sequence). This CDR3 spans 11 amino acids. J was trimmed by 8 bases and V by 6 bases; bases with no gene match: 6. This CDR3 reads CSAHTGEGYTF. DNA for the CDR3: TGCAGTGCCCATACAGGGGAGGGCTACACCTTC.